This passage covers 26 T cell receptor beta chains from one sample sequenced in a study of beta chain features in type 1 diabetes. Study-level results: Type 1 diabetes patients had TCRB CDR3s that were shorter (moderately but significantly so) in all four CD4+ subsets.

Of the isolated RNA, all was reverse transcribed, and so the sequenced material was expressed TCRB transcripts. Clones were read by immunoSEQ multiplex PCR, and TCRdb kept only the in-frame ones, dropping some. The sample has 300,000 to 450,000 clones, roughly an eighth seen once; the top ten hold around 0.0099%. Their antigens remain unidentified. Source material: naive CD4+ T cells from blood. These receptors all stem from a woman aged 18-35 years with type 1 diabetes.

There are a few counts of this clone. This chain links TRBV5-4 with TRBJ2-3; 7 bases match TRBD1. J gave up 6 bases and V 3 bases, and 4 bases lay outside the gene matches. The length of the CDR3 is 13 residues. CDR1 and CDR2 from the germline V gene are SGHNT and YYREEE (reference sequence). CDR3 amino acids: CASSWTQGDTQYF. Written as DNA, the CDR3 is TGTGCCAGCAGCTGGACACAGGGGGATACGCAGTATTTT.

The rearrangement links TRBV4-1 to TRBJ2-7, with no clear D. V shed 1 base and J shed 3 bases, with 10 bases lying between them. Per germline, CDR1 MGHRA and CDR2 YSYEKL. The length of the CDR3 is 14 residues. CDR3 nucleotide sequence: TGCGCCAGCAGCCAAGTCGAGTATATCTACGAGCAGTACTTC. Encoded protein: CASSQVEYIYEQYF.

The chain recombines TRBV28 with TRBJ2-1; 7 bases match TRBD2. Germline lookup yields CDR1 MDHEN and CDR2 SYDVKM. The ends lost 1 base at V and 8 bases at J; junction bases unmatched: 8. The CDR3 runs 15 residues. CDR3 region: CASSLSGSGRDEQFF. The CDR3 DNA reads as TGTGCCAGCAGTTTATCGGGTAGCGGGCGGGATGAGCAGTTCTTC.

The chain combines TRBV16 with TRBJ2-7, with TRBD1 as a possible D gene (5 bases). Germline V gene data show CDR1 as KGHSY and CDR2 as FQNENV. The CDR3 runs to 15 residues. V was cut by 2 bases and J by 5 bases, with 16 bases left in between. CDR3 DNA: TGTGCCAGCAGCCAAAGGGCGCAGGGTGAGCACGAGCAGTACTTC. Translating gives CASSQRAQGEHEQYF.

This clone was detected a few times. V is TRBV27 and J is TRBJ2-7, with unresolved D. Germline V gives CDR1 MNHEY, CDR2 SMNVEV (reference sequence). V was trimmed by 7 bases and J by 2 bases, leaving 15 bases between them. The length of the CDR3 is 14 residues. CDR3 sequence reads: CASNRAQEPYEQYF. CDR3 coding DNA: TGTGCCAGCAACCGAGCCCAGGAACCCTACGAGCAGTACTTC.

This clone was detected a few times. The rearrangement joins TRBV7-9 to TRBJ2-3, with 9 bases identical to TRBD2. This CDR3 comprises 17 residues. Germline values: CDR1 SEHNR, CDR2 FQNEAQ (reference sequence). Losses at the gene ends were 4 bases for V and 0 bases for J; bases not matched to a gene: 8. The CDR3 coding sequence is TGTGCCAGCAGCTCCATGCTAGCGGGGATTAGCACAGATACGCAGTATTTT. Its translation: CASSSMLAGISTDTQYF.

CDR3 in amino acids: CSVGGPTEAFF. Written as DNA, the CDR3 is TGCAGCGTTGGGGGGCCCACTGAAGCTTTCTTT. The V gene is TRBV29-1, the J gene TRBJ1-1; TRBD1 is a possible D gene (6 bases). The V gene lost 4 bases and the J gene lost 4 bases, with 7 bases spanning the gap. The germline V gene has CDR1 SQVTM and CDR2 ANQGSEA. This CDR3 has 11 residues.

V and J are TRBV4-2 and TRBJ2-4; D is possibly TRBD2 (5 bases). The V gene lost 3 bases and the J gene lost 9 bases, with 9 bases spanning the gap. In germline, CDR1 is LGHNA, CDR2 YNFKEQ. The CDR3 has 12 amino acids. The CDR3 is CASSHASPIQYF. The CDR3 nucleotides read TGTGCCAGCAGCCATGCTAGCCCCATTCAGTACTTC.

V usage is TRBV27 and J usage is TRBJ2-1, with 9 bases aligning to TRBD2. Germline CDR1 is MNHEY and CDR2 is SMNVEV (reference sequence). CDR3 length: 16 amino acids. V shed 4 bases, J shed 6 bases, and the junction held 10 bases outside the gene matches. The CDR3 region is CASSSLASGNRNEQFF. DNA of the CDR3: TGTGCCAGCAGTTCCCTGGCTAGCGGGAATCGCAATGAGCAGTTCTTC.

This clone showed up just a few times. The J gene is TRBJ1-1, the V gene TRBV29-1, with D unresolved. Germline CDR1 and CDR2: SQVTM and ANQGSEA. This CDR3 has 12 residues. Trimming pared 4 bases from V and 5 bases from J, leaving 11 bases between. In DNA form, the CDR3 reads TGCAGCGTTGCCTGGTTCGGGACTGAAGCTTTCTTT. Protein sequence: CSVAWFGTEAFF.

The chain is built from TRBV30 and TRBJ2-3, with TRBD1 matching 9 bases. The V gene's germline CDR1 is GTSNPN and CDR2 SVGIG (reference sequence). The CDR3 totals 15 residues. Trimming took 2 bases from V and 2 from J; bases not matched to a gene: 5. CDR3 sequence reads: CAWSQGQGITDTQYF. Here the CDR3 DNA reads TGTGCCTGGAGTCAGGGACAGGGAATCACAGATACGCAGTATTTT.

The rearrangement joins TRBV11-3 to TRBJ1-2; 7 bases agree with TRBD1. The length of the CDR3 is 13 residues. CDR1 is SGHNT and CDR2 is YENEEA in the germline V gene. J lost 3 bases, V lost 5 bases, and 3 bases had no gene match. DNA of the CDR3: TGTGCCAGCAGCCGGGACAGCGACTATGGCTACACCTTC. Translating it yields CASSRDSDYGYTF.

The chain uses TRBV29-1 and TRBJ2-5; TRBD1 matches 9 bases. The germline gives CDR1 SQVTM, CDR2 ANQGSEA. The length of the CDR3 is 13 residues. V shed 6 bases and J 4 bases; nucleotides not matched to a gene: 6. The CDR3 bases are TGCAGCGTGTGGACAGGGGTGGGAGAGACCCAGTACTTC. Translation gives CSVWTGVGETQYF.

CDR3 loop: CASSQLGQGSDTQYF. The CDR3 nucleotides are TGCGCCAGCAGCCAACTTGGACAGGGGTCAGATACGCAGTATTTT. The gene calls are TRBV4-1 and TRBJ2-3; 9 positions match TRBD1. In germline, CDR1 is MGHRA, CDR2 YSYEKL. The CDR3 consists of 15 residues. Trimming cost V 2 bases and J 4 bases; bases outside gene matches: 4.

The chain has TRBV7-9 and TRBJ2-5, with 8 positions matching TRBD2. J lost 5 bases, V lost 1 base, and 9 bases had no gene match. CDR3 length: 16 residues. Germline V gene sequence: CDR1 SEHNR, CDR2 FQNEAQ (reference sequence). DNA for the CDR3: TGTGCCAGCAGCTTAGTAGCAGGACTAGCAAGGGAGACCCAGTACTTC. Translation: CASSLVAGLARETQYF.

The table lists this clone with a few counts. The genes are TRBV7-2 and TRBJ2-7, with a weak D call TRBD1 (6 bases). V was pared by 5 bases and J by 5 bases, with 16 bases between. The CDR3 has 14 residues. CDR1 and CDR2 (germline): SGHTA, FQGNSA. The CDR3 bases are TGTGCCAGCAGCCCCCGGACAGACATCGACGAGCAGTACTTC. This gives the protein CASSPRTDIDEQYF.

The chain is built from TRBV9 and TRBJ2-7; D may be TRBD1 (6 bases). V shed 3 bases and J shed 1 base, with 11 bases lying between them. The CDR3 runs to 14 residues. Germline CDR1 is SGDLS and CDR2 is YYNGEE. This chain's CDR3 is CASSGRQESYEQYF. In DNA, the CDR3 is TGTGCCAGCAGCGGGAGACAGGAGTCCTACGAGCAGTACTTC.

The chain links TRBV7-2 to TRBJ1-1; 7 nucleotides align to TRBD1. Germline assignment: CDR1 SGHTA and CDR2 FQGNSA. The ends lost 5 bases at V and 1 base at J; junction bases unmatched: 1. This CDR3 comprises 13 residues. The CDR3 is CASSGQENTEAFF. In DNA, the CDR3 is TGTGCCAGCAGCGGACAGGAGAACACTGAAGCTTTCTTT.

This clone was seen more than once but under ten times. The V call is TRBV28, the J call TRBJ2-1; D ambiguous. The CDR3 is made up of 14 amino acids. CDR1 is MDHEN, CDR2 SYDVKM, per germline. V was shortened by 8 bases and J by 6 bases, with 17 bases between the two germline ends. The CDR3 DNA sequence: TGTGCCAGCGGGCCCGCGACGGTCAGCAATGAGCAGTTCTTC. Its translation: CASGPATVSNEQFF.

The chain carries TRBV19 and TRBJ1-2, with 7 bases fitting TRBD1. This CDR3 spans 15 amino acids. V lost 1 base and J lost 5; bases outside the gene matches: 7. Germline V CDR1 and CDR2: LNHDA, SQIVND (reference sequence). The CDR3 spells CASSIVSDRIYGYTF. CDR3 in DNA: TGTGCCAGTAGTATAGTATCGGACAGGATTTATGGCTACACCTTC.

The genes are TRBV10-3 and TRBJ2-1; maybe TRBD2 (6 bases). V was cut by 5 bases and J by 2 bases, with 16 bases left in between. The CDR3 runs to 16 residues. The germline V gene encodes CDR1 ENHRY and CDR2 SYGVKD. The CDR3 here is CAISSSLALPYNEQFF. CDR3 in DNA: TGTGCCATCAGTAGCTCACTAGCCCTCCCCTACAATGAGCAGTTCTTC.

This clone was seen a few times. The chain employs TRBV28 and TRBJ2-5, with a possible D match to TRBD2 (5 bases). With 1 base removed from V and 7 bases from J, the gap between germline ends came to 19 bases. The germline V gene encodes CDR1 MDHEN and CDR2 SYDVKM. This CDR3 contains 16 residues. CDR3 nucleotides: TGTGCCAGCAGTTTATTTCTAGCTGGGGTAACTGGGACCCAGTACTTC. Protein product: CASSLFLAGVTGTQYF.

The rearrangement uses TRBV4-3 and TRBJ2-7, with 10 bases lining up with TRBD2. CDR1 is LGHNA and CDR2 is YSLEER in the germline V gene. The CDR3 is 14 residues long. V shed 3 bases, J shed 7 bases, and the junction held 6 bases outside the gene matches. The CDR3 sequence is CASSHSAGGREQYF. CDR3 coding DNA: TGCGCCAGCAGCCATTCAGCGGGAGGGAGGGAGCAGTACTTC.

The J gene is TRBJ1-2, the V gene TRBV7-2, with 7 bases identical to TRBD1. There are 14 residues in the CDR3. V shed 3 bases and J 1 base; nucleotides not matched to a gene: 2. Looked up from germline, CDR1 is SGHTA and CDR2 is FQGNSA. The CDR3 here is CASSLDRFNYGYTF. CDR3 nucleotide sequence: TGTGCCAGCAGCTTGGACAGGTTTAACTATGGCTACACCTTC.

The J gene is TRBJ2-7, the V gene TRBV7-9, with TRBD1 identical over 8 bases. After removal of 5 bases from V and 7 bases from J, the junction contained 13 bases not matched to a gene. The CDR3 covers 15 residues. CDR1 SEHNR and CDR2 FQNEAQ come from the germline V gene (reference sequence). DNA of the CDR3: TGTGCCAGCAGCCAACCACCAGGGGGCTTTTGGGAGCAGTACTTC. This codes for CASSQPPGGFWEQYF.

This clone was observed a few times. CDR3 loop: CASGQGITDTQYF. Here the CDR3 DNA reads TGTGCCAGCGGACAGGGGATCACAGATACGCAGTATTTT. The rearrangement links TRBV10-3 to TRBJ2-3; 9 bases map to TRBD1. Unmatched junction bases numbered 4, after V lost 10 bases and J lost 2 bases. The germline V gene has CDR1 ENHRY and CDR2 SYGVKD. CDR3 size: 13 residues.